Below are 9 T cell receptor beta chains sequenced from a single sample in a study of CD8+ T cells in alopecia areata. RNA was isolated and reverse transcribed to cDNA, the sequencing template. Data came from immunoSEQ multiplex PCR; TCRdb stores just in-frame clones and leaves some out. The top ten hold about 6.8% of the sample, which has about 140,000 clones, roughly 64% seen once. Source: CD4+ T cells sorted from blood, taken at week 0. Receptors were obtained from a human donor with alopecia areata.

V gene TRBV11-2 combines with J gene TRBJ2-3, with D possibly called TRBD1 or TRBD2 (5 bases each). Per germline, CDR1 SGHAT and CDR2 FQNNGV. CDR3 length: 13 residues. V lost 3 bases and J 3 bases, leaving 7 bases between the germline ends. Here the CDR3 reads CASSLGVTDTQYF. CDR3 sequence (DNA): TGTGCCAGCAGCTTGGGGGTTACAGATACGCAGTATTTT.

The chain uses TRBV4-3 and TRBJ2-3; D gene uncertain. The germline gives CDR1 LGHNA, CDR2 YSLEER. The CDR3 has 18 amino acids. With 0 bases removed from V and 0 bases from J, the gap between germline ends came to 16 bases. The CDR3 region is CASSQDFGLGRSTDTQYF. DNA for the CDR3: TGCGCCAGCAGCCAAGATTTTGGTTTGGGCCGAAGCACAGATACGCAGTATTTT.

This clone was picked up a small number of times. J is TRBJ2-1 and V is TRBV2; 7 bases map to TRBD2. V dropped 7 bases and J dropped 0; count of bases not matched to a gene: 6. The CDR3 has 15 residues. The V gene's germline CDR1 is SNHLY and CDR2 FYNNEI. The CDR3: CASTRDYSSYNEQFF. The CDR3 DNA reads TGTGCCAGCACTAGGGACTACAGCTCCTACAATGAGCAGTTCTTC.

V gene TRBV7-9 combines with J gene TRBJ1-4, with TRBD1 as a possible D gene (6 bases). The germline CDR1 and CDR2 sequences are SEHNR and FQNEAQ (reference sequence). The CDR3 runs to 16 residues. V was cut by 4 bases and J by 0 bases, with 12 bases left in between. CDR3 sequence: CASSWGARSTNEKLFF. In DNA, the CDR3 is TGTGCCAGCAGCTGGGGGGCCCGATCAACTAATGAAAAACTGTTTTTT.

J is TRBJ2-5 and V is TRBV7-9, with D tentatively TRBD2 (5 bases). CDR3 size: 14 residues. Trimming pared 5 bases from V and 2 bases from J, leaving 12 bases between. Germline lookup yields CDR1 SEHNR and CDR2 FQNEAQ (reference sequence). The CDR3 protein is CASSRGPAQETQYF. The CDR3 DNA follows: TGTGCCAGCAGCCGGGGTCCAGCACAAGAGACCCAGTACTTC. The complete variable domain, with remaining parts taken from reference TRBV7-9 and TRBJ2-5, reads DTGVSQNPRHKITKRGQNVTFRCDPISEHNRLYWYRQTLGQGPEFLTYFQNEAQLEKSRLLSDRFSAERPKGSFSTLEIQRTEQGDSAMYLCASSRGPAQETQYFGPGTRLLVL.

This clone has a single count. The rearrangement links TRBV25-1 to TRBJ2-1, with TRBD2 identical over 8 bases. Germline V gives CDR1 MGHDK, CDR2 SYGVNS. The CDR3 runs 16 residues. Losses at the gene ends were 1 base for V and 2 bases for J; bases not matched to a gene: 4. Here the CDR3 DNA reads TGTGCCAGCAGTGAATTCGGGGGGGGCCCCTACAATGAGCAGTTCTTC. This sequence encodes CASSEFGGGPYNEQFF.

The rearrangement joins TRBV9 to TRBJ2-1; D may match TRBD1 or TRBD2 (6 bases each). Trimming left V 4 bases short and J 4 bases short, with 12 bases between. Germline loops: CDR1 SGDLS, CDR2 YYNGEE. The CDR3 loop spans 14 amino acids. The CDR3 region has the DNA TGTGCCAGCAGCCCAACAGGGAGGTACAATGAGCAGTTCTTC. Translation: CASSPTGRYNEQFF. Together with reference TRBV9 and TRBJ2-1, the CDR3 gives the full variable domain: DSGVTQTPKHLITATGQRVTLRCSPRSGDLSVYWYQQSLDQGLQFLIQYYNGEERAKGNILERFSAQQFPDLHSELNLSSLELGDSALYFCASSPTGRYNEQFFGPGTRLTVL.

This CDR3 is CASRLGASNQPQHF. DNA for the CDR3: TGTGCCAGCAGACTCGGAGCGAGCAATCAGCCCCAGCATTTT. The chain links TRBV7-8 to TRBJ1-5; D not certain. Trimming stripped 6 bases from V and 1 base from J, with 10 bases between. This CDR3 has 14 amino acids. Germline CDR1 reads SGHVS; CDR2 reads FQNEAQ.

The chain combines TRBV2 with TRBJ1-2, with 8 bases that match TRBD1. The germline CDR1 and CDR2 sequences are SNHLY and FYNNEI. Trimming cost V 7 bases and J 3 bases; bases outside gene matches: 7. This CDR3 region has 14 residues. The CDR3 sequence is CASTGQGADYGYTF. In DNA, the CDR3 is TGTGCCAGCACGGGTCAGGGGGCTGACTATGGCTACACCTTC.